This T cell receptor (beta chain) was recorded in a study of OX40 agonist ivuxolimab in advanced cancers. Turning to the study itself: Recorded diagnoses for dose-escalation patients were hepatocellular carcinoma, melanoma, renal cell or head and neck cancer.

Per the germline V gene, CDR1 is SGHNT and CDR2 is YYREEE (reference sequence). This CDR3 is built from 15 residues. The V gene lost 2 bases and the J gene lost 3 bases, with 15 bases spanning the gap. Using immunoSEQ multiplex PCR, the repertoire was profiled, and TCRdb retains in-frame clones only, with some absent. The sample has roughly 18,000 clones, approximately 72% seen once. The timepoints at which blood was sampled were baseline, cycle 4 day 1, and cycle 7 day 1. This specimen consisted of CD4+ or CD8+ T cells sorted from blood, obtained in a trial of the OX40 agonist ivuxolimab. This TCR derives from an adult with an advanced solid tumor such as melanoma, head and neck, liver or kidney cancer. The gene calls are TRBV5-4 and TRBJ2-7; D remains unclear. The CDR3 coding sequence is TGTGCCAGCAGCTTCTCTACAGCAGTGCTCTACGAGCAGTACTTC. Encoded protein: CASSFSTAVLYEQYF.